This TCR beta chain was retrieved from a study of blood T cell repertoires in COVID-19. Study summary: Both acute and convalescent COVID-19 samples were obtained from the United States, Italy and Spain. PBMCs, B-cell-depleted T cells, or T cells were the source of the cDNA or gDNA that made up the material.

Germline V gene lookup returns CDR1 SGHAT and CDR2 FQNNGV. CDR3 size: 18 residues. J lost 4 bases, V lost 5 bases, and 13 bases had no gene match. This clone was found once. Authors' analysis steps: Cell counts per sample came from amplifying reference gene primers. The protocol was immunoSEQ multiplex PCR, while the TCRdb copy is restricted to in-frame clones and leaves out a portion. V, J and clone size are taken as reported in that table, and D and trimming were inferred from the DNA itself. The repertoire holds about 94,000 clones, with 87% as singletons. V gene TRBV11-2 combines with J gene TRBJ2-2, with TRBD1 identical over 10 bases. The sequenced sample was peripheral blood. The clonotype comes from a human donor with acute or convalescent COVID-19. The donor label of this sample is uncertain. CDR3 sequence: CASSPPPGQGPRTGELFF. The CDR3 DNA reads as TGTGCCAGCAGCCCCCCCCCGGGACAGGGGCCGCGCACCGGGGAGCTGTTTTTT.